The T cell receptor (beta chain) described here comes from a study of human T cells and chemical hapten exposure. In the study overall: Alopecia areata, totalis or universalis was found in mostly female patients.

Sample time point: patch test 1, 2 weeks after DPC sensitization. Treatment: therapeutic diphenylcyclopropenone sensitization with weekly scalp DPC. Ten or more counts support this clonotype. CDR1 MNHEY and CDR2 SVGAGI come from the germline V gene. The J segment lost 2 bases and the V segment lost 0 bases, leaving 2 bases of the junction unmatched. CDR3 length equals 15 residues. TCRdb re-derived calls from the RACE reads in MiXCR, one entry per CDR3 protein. The sample carries about 340,000 distinct CDR3 sequences, about 7% recorded once. The receptor's source is a woman under 30 with alopecia areata. Some clones in this sample may be carry-over from other donors' samples. This material consisted of whole blood, taken in connection with sensitization to the hapten diphenylcyclopropenone (DPC). The chain couples TRBV6-5 to TRBJ2-3; 7 bases are shared with TRBD1. The CDR3 nucleotides read TGTGCCAGCAGTTACTCGGGACAGATCACAGATACGCAGTATTTT. Amino acids: CASSYSGQITDTQYF.